This T cell receptor (beta chain) originates from a study of tumor-infiltrating lymphocytes in primary liver carcinoma. This clonotype has a count of ten or more. The investigators made TCR beta cDNA from around 540 ng total RNA, using a constant-region primer. Each TCR beta library was derived from three nested multiplex PCR rounds that employed slightly modified ARM-PCR. With TRBV1-TRBV30 forward primers and a C-beta reverse primer, the first two PCR rounds were run for around 10 cycles each. TCRdb reanalysed the multiplex PCR reads using MiXCR and keeps one entry per CDR3 protein. Among hundreds of thousands of distinct CDR3 sequences listed, about three fifths were seen once. Germline lookup yields CDR1 MNHEY and CDR2 SVGAGI. The junction had 6 bases not matched to a gene; V was cut back by 1 base and J by 7 bases. The CDR3 has 16 residues. The blood RNA (from unsorted whole blood) was obtained, and germline DNA was also extracted. Chronic HBV infection was present, with no prior treatment.

The material sequenced was peripheral blood. This receptor was obtained from a woman aged 25 to 45 with primary liver carcinoma and hepatitis B virus infection. J is TRBJ1-6 and V is TRBV6-5; TRBD1 aligns across 8 bases. CDR3 DNA: TGTGCCAGCAGTTACTATGGACAGGGACTAAATTCACCCCTCCACTTT. This codes for CASSYYGQGLNSPLHF.